These 3 T cell receptor beta chains came from one sample sequenced in a study of graft-versus-host responses after intestinal transplantation. No antigens are known for them. Using immunoSEQ multiplex PCR, the repertoire was profiled, and TCRdb retains in-frame clones only, with some absent. The table lists 90,000 to 120,000 clones, around 90% of them singletons. Here the sequenced sample was unstimulated CD4+ T cells sorted from spleen or lymph node cells, taken before transplant. These receptor sequences come from a human donor who was the organ donor for an intestinal transplant.

This chain connects TRBV2 to TRBJ1-1, with a possible D match to TRBD1 (6 bases). CDR1 and CDR2 (germline): SNHLY, FYNNEI. Trimming pared 6 bases from V and 5 bases from J, leaving 22 bases between. The CDR3 contains 16 residues. CDR3 nucleotides: TGTGCCAGCAGGAGGGGGATAGTGGGTTCGGGGACTGAAGCTTTCTTT. It is translated as CASRRGIVGSGTEAFF. Full variable domain (missing parts from reference TRBV2 and TRBJ1-1): EPEVTQTPSHQVTQMGQEVILRCVPISNHLYFYWYRQILGQKVEFLVSFYNNEISEKSEIFDDQFSVERPDGSNFTLKIRSTKLEDSAMYFCASRRGIVGSGTEAFFGQGTRLTVV.

The chain joins TRBV6-5 to TRBJ1-1; possible D gene TRBD1, 5 bases. Germline CDR1 and CDR2: MNHEY and SVGAGI. This CDR3 spans 13 amino acids. Trimming removed 7 bases at V and 7 bases at J, with 16 bases between. The CDR3, as DNA: TGTGCCAGCACCGAGCACCGAGGGGTTGAAGCTTTCTTT. Translating it yields CASTEHRGVEAFF.

The gene calls are TRBV2 and TRBJ1-1; D may be TRBD1 (5 bases). V was cut by 8 bases and J by 1 base, with 17 bases left in between. The germline CDR1 and CDR2 sequences are SNHLY and FYNNEI. This CDR3 region has 15 residues. The CDR3 is CASAARGRGNTEAFF. In nucleotides, the CDR3 is TGTGCCAGCGCGGCCCGGGGACGGGGGAACACTGAAGCTTTCTTT. Full variable domain (missing parts from reference TRBV2 and TRBJ1-1): EPEVTQTPSHQVTQMGQEVILRCVPISNHLYFYWYRQILGQKVEFLVSFYNNEISEKSEIFDDQFSVERPDGSNFTLKIRSTKLEDSAMYFCASAARGRGNTEAFFGQGTRLTVV.